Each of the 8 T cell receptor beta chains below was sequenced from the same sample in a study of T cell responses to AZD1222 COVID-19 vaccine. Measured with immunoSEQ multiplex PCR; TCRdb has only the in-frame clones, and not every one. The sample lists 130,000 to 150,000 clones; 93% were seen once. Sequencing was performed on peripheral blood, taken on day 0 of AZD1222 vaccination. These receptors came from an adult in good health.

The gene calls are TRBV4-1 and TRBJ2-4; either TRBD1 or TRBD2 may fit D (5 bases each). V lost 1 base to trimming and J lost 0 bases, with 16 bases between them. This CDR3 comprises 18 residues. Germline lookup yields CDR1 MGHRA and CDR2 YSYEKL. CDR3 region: CASSQGRRAGGAKNIQYF. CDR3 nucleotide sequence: TGCGCCAGCAGCCAAGGCCGACGGGCTGGGGGAGCCAAAAACATTCAGTACTTC.

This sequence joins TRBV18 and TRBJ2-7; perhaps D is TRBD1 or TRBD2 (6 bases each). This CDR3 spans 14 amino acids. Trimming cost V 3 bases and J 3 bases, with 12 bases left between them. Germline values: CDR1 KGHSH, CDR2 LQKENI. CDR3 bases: TGTGCCAGCTCACCTACCGGGGGCCGCTACGAGCAGTACTTC. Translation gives CASSPTGGRYEQYF.

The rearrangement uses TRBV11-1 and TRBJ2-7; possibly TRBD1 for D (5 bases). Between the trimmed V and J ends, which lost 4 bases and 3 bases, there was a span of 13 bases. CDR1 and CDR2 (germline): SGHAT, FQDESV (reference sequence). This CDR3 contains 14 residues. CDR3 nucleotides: TGTGCCAGCAGCTCCAGGGTGCTTTACTACGAGCAGTACTTC. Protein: CASSSRVLYYEQYF.

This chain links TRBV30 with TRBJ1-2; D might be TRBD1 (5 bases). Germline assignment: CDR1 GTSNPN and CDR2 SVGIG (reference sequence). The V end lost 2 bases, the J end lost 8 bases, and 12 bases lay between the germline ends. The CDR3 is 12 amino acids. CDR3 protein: CAWSPTGGGYTF. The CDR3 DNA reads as TGTGCCTGGAGTCCGACCGGGGGAGGCTACACCTTC.

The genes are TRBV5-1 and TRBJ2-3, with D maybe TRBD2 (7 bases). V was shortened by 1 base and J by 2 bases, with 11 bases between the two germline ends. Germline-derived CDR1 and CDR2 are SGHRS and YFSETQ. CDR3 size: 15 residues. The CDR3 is CASSLWGGPTDTQYF. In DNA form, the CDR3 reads TGCGCCAGCAGCTTGTGGGGGGGCCCCACAGATACGCAGTATTTT.

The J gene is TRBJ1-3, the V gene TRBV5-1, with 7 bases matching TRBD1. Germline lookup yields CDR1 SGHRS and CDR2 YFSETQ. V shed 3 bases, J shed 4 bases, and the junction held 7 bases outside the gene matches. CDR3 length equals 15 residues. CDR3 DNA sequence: TGCGCCAGCAGCTCCAGGGGGAATACCGGAAACACCATATATTTT. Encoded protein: CASSSRGNTGNTIYF.

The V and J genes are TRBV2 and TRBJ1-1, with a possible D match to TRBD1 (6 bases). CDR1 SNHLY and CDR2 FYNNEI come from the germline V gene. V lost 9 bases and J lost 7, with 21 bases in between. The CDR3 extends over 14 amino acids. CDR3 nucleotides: TGTGCCAGTCTATCCCGACAGGCTATAGGTGAAGCTTTCTTT. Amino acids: CASLSRQAIGEAFF.

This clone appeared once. The chain's CDR3 is CASRGGLTLYGYTF. CDR3 bases: TGTGCCAGCAGGGGGGGGCTGACGCTCTATGGCTACACCTTC. J is TRBJ1-2 and V is TRBV25-1; perhaps TRBD1 as D (6 bases). Germline CDR1 reads MGHDK; CDR2 reads SYGVNS. The length of the CDR3 is 14 residues. V lost 6 bases to trimming and J lost 4 bases, with 15 bases between them.